Listed here are 15 T cell receptor beta chains from one sample, sequenced in a study of a mutant IDH1 vaccine in newly diagnosed glioma. The protocol was immunoSEQ multiplex PCR, while the TCRdb copy is restricted to in-frame clones and leaves out a portion. This sample has fewer than 65,000 clones, with roughly four fifths found just once. No cognate antigen is known for these TCRs. As for time point: week 5, during vaccination. Alongside topical imiquimod, each dose of vaccine comprised 300 ug of mutant IDH1 20-mer peptide. Sample: PBMCs, taken from a glioma patient whose treatment included an IDH1 peptide vaccine. The source is a man in his thirties or forties with glioma.

The chain recombines TRBV6-1 with TRBJ1-5; D is ambiguous. This CDR3 is built from 13 residues. V was cut by 6 bases and J by 14 bases, with 20 bases left in between. Looked up from germline, CDR1 is MNHNS and CDR2 is SASEGT. CDR3 nucleotides: TGTGCCAGCAGCGCCCCCCCGGCGGATGATGAGCATTTT. It specifies CASSAPPADDEHF.

This chain links TRBV6-6 with TRBJ1-2, with 9 nucleotides matching TRBD1. V dropped 7 bases and J dropped 8; count of bases not matched to a gene: 11. This CDR3 has 14 amino acids. Germline lookup yields CDR1 MNHNY and CDR2 SVGAGI (reference sequence). The CDR3 nucleotides read TGTGCCAGCACCGACGGACAGGGGTTACGCGGCTACACCTTC. Amino acid sequence: CASTDGQGLRGYTF.

V gene TRBV5-5 combines with J gene TRBJ1-1; D ambiguous. The CDR3 runs to 13 residues. From germline, CDR1 is SGHKS and CDR2 YYEKEE (reference sequence). Between the trimmed V and J ends, which lost 3 bases and 1 base, there was a span of 7 bases. CDR3 loop: CASSSSGNTEAFF. CDR3 nucleotide sequence: TGTGCCAGCAGCTCCTCCGGGAACACTGAAGCTTTCTTT.

This clone was seen more than once but under ten times. The chain is built from TRBV6-1 and TRBJ1-1, with D tentatively TRBD1 (6 bases). Per the germline V gene, CDR1 is MNHNS and CDR2 is SASEGT. The CDR3 runs to 10 residues. V lost 8 bases to trimming and J lost 11 bases, with 12 bases between them. The CDR3 nucleotides read TGTGCCAGCGGAGGGGGGCTGGCTTTCTTT. Its protein is CASGGGLAFF.

J is TRBJ2-7 and V is TRBV5-5, with D possibly being TRBD2 (5 bases). CDR1 SGHKS and CDR2 YYEKEE come from the germline V gene (reference sequence). The V and J ends lost 2 bases and 1 base respectively, with 7 bases between them. This CDR3 is 13 amino acids long. CDR3 in DNA: TGTGCCAGCAGCTTTCTAGCATCCTACGAGCAGTACTTC. It translates to CASSFLASYEQYF.

This chain joins TRBV9 and TRBJ2-1; D might be TRBD2 (6 bases). Germline assignment: CDR1 SGDLS and CDR2 YYNGEE. V was shortened by 4 bases and J by 1 base, with 15 bases between the two germline ends. The CDR3 contains 16 residues. The CDR3: CASSQLGLGSYNEQFF. CDR3 nucleotides: TGTGCCAGCAGCCAACTGGGACTGGGATCCTACAATGAGCAGTTCTTC.

The CDR3 coding sequence is TGTGCCAGCAGCTTCACAGGGGGGTTTCAGCCCCAGCATTTT. Its protein is CASSFTGGFQPQHF. This chain connects TRBV7-8 to TRBJ1-5, with 8 bases aligning to TRBD1. The CDR3 has 14 amino acids. Germline V CDR1 and CDR2: SGHVS, FQNEAQ. Losses at the gene ends were 3 bases for V and 6 bases for J; bases not matched to a gene: 4. Together with reference TRBV7-8 and TRBJ1-5, the CDR3 gives the full variable domain: GAGVSQSPRYKVAKRGQDVALRCDPISGHVSLFWYQQALGQGPEFLTYFQNEAQLDKSGLPSDRFFAERPEGSVSTLKIQRTQQEDSAVYLCASSFTGGFQPQHFGDGTRLSIL.

This clone was recorded only once. This chain joins TRBV2 and TRBJ2-1; TRBD2 matches at 13 bases. With 4 bases clipped from V and 5 bases from J, the junction kept 2 bases outside the gene matches. There are 15 residues in the CDR3. Germline CDR1 and CDR2: SNHLY and FYNNEI. The CDR3 sequence: CASSGLAGGHNEQFF. CDR3 coding DNA: TGTGCCAGCAGTGGACTAGCGGGAGGACACAATGAGCAGTTCTTC.

The CDR3 DNA sequence: TGCGCCAGCAGCCACCCCGATCGTGGCAGCCGGAGGGAGGGCCGGGAGCTGTTTTTT. It specifies CASSHPDRGSRREGRELFF. The genes are TRBV4-1 and TRBJ2-2, with TRBD2 matching over 7 bases. Germline V gives CDR1 MGHRA, CDR2 YSYEKL. The CDR3 has 19 residues. J was trimmed by 9 bases and V by 3 bases; bases with no gene match: 22.

The V and J genes are TRBV11-2 and TRBJ1-6, with unresolved D. With 2 bases removed from V and 6 bases from J, the gap between germline ends came to 2 bases. The germline V gene encodes CDR1 SGHAT and CDR2 FQNNGV. CDR3 length equals 12 residues. CDR3 coding DNA: TGTGCCAGCAGCTTATCTAATTCACCCCTCCACTTT. Protein product: CASSLSNSPLHF. Looking up the rest from reference TRBV11-2 and TRBJ1-6 gives the full variable domain: EAGVAQSPRYKIIEKRQSVAFWCNPISGHATLYWYQQILGQGPKLLIQFQNNGVVDDSQLPKDRFSAERLKGVDSTLKIQPAKLEDSAVYLCASSLSNSPLHFGNGTRLTVT.

The chain couples TRBV4-1 to TRBJ2-3; TRBD2 matches 7 bases. Germline V gives CDR1 MGHRA, CDR2 YSYEKL. Trimming removed 2 bases from V and 6 bases from J; junction bases left unmatched: 5. This CDR3 has 14 residues. DNA for the CDR3: TGCGCCAGCAGCCAAACCGGGACTATCGATACGCAGTATTTT. Its translation is CASSQTGTIDTQYF.

V gene TRBV5-1 combines with J gene TRBJ2-5; 7 bases line up with TRBD2. The J call may not be correct, given that the DNA end is closer to TRBJ2-7. The germline CDR1 and CDR2 sequences are SGHRS and YFSETQ. CDR3 length: 16 amino acids. CDR3 loop: CASSPPSGAASYEQYF. In DNA, the CDR3 is TGCGCCAGCAGCCCCCCCAGCGGGGCGGCCTCCTACGAGCAGTACTTC.

This clone was observed a few times. The chain carries TRBV28 and TRBJ1-2; D perhaps matches TRBD1 (5 bases). Germline-derived CDR1 and CDR2 are MDHEN and SYDVKM. This CDR3 is 12 amino acids long. V was pared by 3 bases and J by 8 bases, with 10 bases between. The CDR3 nucleotides read TGTGCCAGCAGTTTGGGGGTACTAGGCTACACCTTC. It codes for CASSLGVLGYTF.

This chain uses TRBV2 with TRBJ1-6; D is unresolved. Germline values: CDR1 SNHLY, CDR2 FYNNEI. This CDR3 contains 12 residues. V lost 1 base, J lost 5 bases, and 0 bases lay in between. The CDR3 DNA reads as TGTGCCAGCAGTGAAGATAATTCACCCCTCCACTTT. This translates into CASSEDNSPLHF. Using reference TRBV2 and TRBJ1-6 for the parts outside the CDR3, the full variable domain is EPEVTQTPSHQVTQMGQEVILRCVPISNHLYFYWYRQILGQKVEFLVSFYNNEISEKSEIFDDQFSVERPDGSNFTLKIRSTKLEDSAMYFCASSEDNSPLHFGNGTRLTVT.

Points on this clone: This sample also contains other DNA sequences that code for the same CDR3. The chain recombines TRBV5-1 with TRBJ1-3, with 7 bases fitting TRBD1. Germline V gene lookup returns CDR1 SGHRS and CDR2 YFSETQ. Trimming took 2 bases from V and 0 from J; bases not matched to a gene: 2. The CDR3 sequence is 15 residues long. CDR3: CASSFSGGSGNTIYF. DNA of the CDR3: TGCGCCAGCAGCTTTTCAGGGGGCTCTGGAAACACCATATATTTT.